What follows are 2 T cell receptor beta chains derived from one specimen sequenced in a study of blood T cell dynamics during melanoma immunotherapy. Time point described: week 3, after first cycle of checkpoint inhibitor. Only in-frame clones appear in the TCRdb table, and some are missing; sequencing was by immunoSEQ multiplex PCR. Here the sample spans some 11,000 clones, about 92% being singletons. Sequences were derived from blood, sampled from a patient treated with checkpoint blockade. The receptors were sampled from a human donor with melanoma.

This clone was seen only once. The chain has TRBV27 and TRBJ2-1, with D unresolved. Germline loops: CDR1 MNHEY, CDR2 SMNVEV (reference sequence). Trimming stripped 7 bases from V and 1 base from J, with 5 bases between. CDR3 length: 12 residues. DNA of the CDR3: TGTGCCAGCACCGGGTCCTACAATGAGCAGTTCTTC. Encoded protein: CASTGSYNEQFF.

This rearrangement joins TRBV5-4 to TRBJ1-2, with TRBD1 identical over 8 bases. Germline V gene lookup returns CDR1 SGHNT and CDR2 YYREEE (reference sequence). This CDR3 has 14 residues. Unmatched junction bases numbered 9, after V lost 4 bases and J lost 7 bases. This CDR3 reads CASSPQTGASGYTF. The DNA for the CDR3 is TGTGCCAGCAGCCCCCAGACAGGGGCCTCTGGCTACACCTTC.